The 11 T cell receptor beta chains listed next were all sequenced from one sample in a study of T-cell memory formation after mild COVID-19. TCRdb redid the calling of the 5' RACE reads with MiXCR, one entry per CDR3 protein. Among about 360,000 distinct CDR3 sequences listed, approximately 15% were seen once. Input material: PBMCs or a T cell subset sorted from them (not recorded which). The receptor source for this set is a man aged 18-30 years who had mild COVID-19 (a few samples of this study predate the infection). Cell type and time point are not known.

This clonotype has only a few counts. The V gene is TRBV7-2, the J gene TRBJ1-2; D is possibly TRBD1 (5 bases). Trimming removed 2 bases at V and 6 bases at J, with 10 bases between. The CDR3 runs to 13 residues. Germline V gives CDR1 SGHTA, CDR2 FQGNSA. CDR3 in amino acids: CASSLQGLNGYTF. The CDR3 DNA reads as TGTGCCAGCAGCTTACAGGGATTGAATGGCTACACCTTC.

V and J are TRBV5-6 and TRBJ1-5; perhaps TRBD1 as D (6 bases). The CDR3 contains 16 residues. Trimming stripped 0 bases from V and 5 bases from J, with 15 bases between. Germline CDR1 is SGHDT and CDR2 is YYEEEE. The CDR3 loop reads CASSLGPGVTHQPQHF. The DNA of the CDR3 is TGTGCCAGCAGCTTGGGACCAGGGGTGACCCATCAGCCCCAGCATTTT.

This clonotype has just a few counts. The chain links TRBV7-2 to TRBJ2-7, with 12 bases fitting TRBD2. In germline, CDR1 is SGHTA, CDR2 FQGNSA. The CDR3 is 15 amino acids. Trimming removed 5 bases from V and 3 bases from J; junction bases left unmatched: 5. CDR3 coding DNA: TGTGCCAGCAGCCCACTAGCGGGGGGACTCTACGAGCAGTACGTC. Its translation: CASSPLAGGLYEQYV.

This chain connects TRBV5-1 to TRBJ2-5, with D tentatively TRBD1 or TRBD2 (6 bases each). The CDR3 contains 15 residues. The V gene's germline CDR1 is SGHRS and CDR2 YFSETQ. V was clipped by 0 bases and J by 3 bases, with 12 bases between them. This chain's CDR3 is CASSLERRDKETQYF. In DNA, the CDR3 is TGCGCCAGCAGCTTGGAAAGGAGGGACAAAGAGACCCAGTACTTC.

This clonotype occurred a few times. This rearrangement joins TRBV6-5 to TRBJ1-1; tentative D call: TRBD1 (6 bases). The CDR3 is 13 amino acids. Trimming shortened V by 6 bases and J by 0 bases, and 8 bases separated the two germline ends. In germline, CDR1 is MNHEY, CDR2 SVGAGI. The CDR3 DNA is TGTGCCAGCAGACGGGACATGAACACTGAAGCTTTCTTT. Translated: CASRRDMNTEAFF.

This clonotype turned up a few times. The CDR3: CASSYGPQNIQYF. As DNA, the CDR3 is TGTGCCAGCAGTTACGGGCCCCAAAACATTCAGTACTTC. V and J are TRBV6-5 and TRBJ2-4; the D is unclear. CDR1 and CDR2 (germline): MNHEY, SVGAGI. This CDR3 contains 13 residues. V dropped 2 bases and J dropped 5 bases, with 7 bases sitting between them.

CDR3 DNA: TGTGCCAGCAGTGATCGACTAGCGGGTCTGGATGAGCAGTTCTTC. This codes for CASSDRLAGLDEQFF. The rearrangement uses TRBV6-4 and TRBJ2-1; 10 bases line up with TRBD2. V lost 3 bases to trimming and J lost 8 bases; unmatched junction nucleotides: 7. The CDR3 is 15 amino acids. Germline V lookup: CDR1 MRHNA, CDR2 SNTAGT.

V and J are TRBV29-1 and TRBJ2-7; D unresolved. The CDR3 loop spans 13 amino acids. From germline, CDR1 is SQVTM and CDR2 ANQGSEA. V was shortened by 3 bases and J by 0 bases, with 9 bases between the two germline ends. CDR3 amino acids: CSVDRPSSYEQYV. In DNA form, the CDR3 reads TGCAGCGTTGACAGGCCCAGCTCCTACGAGCAGTACGTC.

This clonotype was seen ten or more times. The chain carries TRBV5-1 and TRBJ2-5; TRBD2 is a possible D gene (6 bases). Germline CDR1 is SGHRS and CDR2 is YFSETQ. The length of the CDR3 is 15 residues. The V end lost 2 bases, the J end lost 3 bases, and 14 bases lay between the germline ends. The CDR3 here is CASSLLPGVKETQYF. Here the CDR3 DNA reads TGCGCCAGCAGCTTACTTCCGGGAGTCAAAGAGACCCAGTACTTC.

The J gene is TRBJ1-2, the V gene TRBV6-5; the D gene is possibly TRBD1 (5 bases). CDR3 size: 18 residues. V was shortened by 1 base and J by 8 bases, with 26 bases between the two germline ends. The germline gives CDR1 MNHEY, CDR2 SVGAGI. CDR3 region: CASSYLQSRGSPRHGYTF. The CDR3 DNA sequence: TGTGCCAGCAGTTACTTGCAGTCTCGGGGCTCCCCGCGGCACGGCTACACCTTC.

The chain joins TRBV4-3 to TRBJ1-4; 7 nucleotides align to TRBD1. This CDR3 contains 17 residues. V gave up 0 bases and J gave up 8 bases; unmatched junction bases: 12. From germline, CDR1 is LGHNA and CDR2 YSLEER. The CDR3 spells CASSQEESLRTGEKLFF. The CDR3 nucleotides are TGCGCCAGCAGCCAAGAAGAATCCCTCCGGACAGGAGAAAAACTGTTTTTT.